Below are 16 T cell receptor beta chains sequenced from a single sample in a study of T cells in Graves' hyperthyroidism and ophthalmopathy (dated by TCRdb to about 2019). Library creation used multiplex PCR. For sequencing, an Illumina HiSeq 2000 was employed. TCR beta CDR3 regions were amplified from RNA transcripts. A first-round RT-PCR of the TCR CDR3 used the HTBI primer set with the Qiagen OneStep RT-PCR kit. TCRdb redid the processing of the public reads, applying fastp at Q25 and MiXCR, and retained in-frame beta chains. Rows matching on CDR3 protein sequence are summarized as one entry with the most common DNA and genes. The sample profile shows 500,000 or so distinct CDR3 sequences; 15% to 20% of them were found once. Over 25% of the sample is taken by the ten largest. The sample comprised blood. These receptors came from a woman under 40 with Graves' ophthalmopathy.

In this sample, this clonotype turned up many times. The J gene is TRBJ2-5, the V gene TRBV29-1; perhaps TRBD1 as D (5 bases). From germline, CDR1 is SQVTM and CDR2 ANQGSEA. This CDR3 region has 13 residues. With 1 base removed from V and 3 bases from J, the gap between germline ends came to 9 bases. This chain's CDR3 is CSVEGQPEETQYF. The CDR3 bases are TGCAGCGTTGAAGGACAGCCCGAAGAGACCCAGTACTTC.

This clonotype was counted between two and nine times. The chain's CDR3 is CASSLGREREQFF. CDR3 sequence (DNA): TGCGCCAGCAGCTTAGGGAGGGAGCGCGAGCAGTTCTTC. This chain joins TRBV5-1 and TRBJ2-1; 7 bases align to TRBD2. J gave up 10 bases and V 2 bases, and 6 bases lay outside the gene matches. There are 13 residues in the CDR3. CDR1 and CDR2 (germline): SGHRS, YFSETQ.

The chain employs TRBV3-1 and TRBJ2-7; 7 positions match TRBD1. Germline assignment: CDR1 LGHDT and CDR2 YNNKEL (reference sequence). The CDR3 sequence is 14 residues long. V was clipped by 5 bases and J by 6 bases; unmatched bases: 10. The CDR3 loop is CASSSTTGSGEQYF. CDR3 nucleotide sequence: TGTGCCAGCAGCTCGACGACAGGGAGCGGCGAGCAGTACTTC.

As for this clonotype: A read error may be the cause here, since a much bigger clone is one base away. V gene TRBV3-1 combines with J gene TRBJ1-3; no reliable D call. The CDR3 runs 13 residues. Looked up from germline, CDR1 is LGHDT and CDR2 is YNNKEL (reference sequence). V was shortened by 11 bases and J by 4 bases, with 15 bases between the two germline ends. The CDR3 protein is CAGTLGGGNTIYF. DNA of the CDR3: TGTGCCGGCACCCTCGGCGGCGGAAACACCATATATTTT.

This clonotype was counted many times. The V and J genes are TRBV7-3 and TRBJ2-1, with D perhaps matching TRBD2 (6 bases). The CDR3 totals 15 residues. Germline CDR1 reads SGHTA; CDR2 reads FQGTGA. V was clipped by 5 bases and J by 1 base, with 12 bases between them. CDR3 sequence: CASSPTRTSYNEQFF. DNA for the CDR3: TGTGCCAGCAGCCCGACTAGAACATCCTACAATGAGCAGTTCTTC.

The chain employs TRBV7-9 and TRBJ2-4; D gene uncertain. This CDR3 is 15 amino acids long. Per germline, CDR1 SEHNR and CDR2 FQNEAQ (reference sequence). Trimming left V 5 bases short and J 8 bases short, with 19 bases between. CDR3 protein: CASSTNKEPGDIQYF. CDR3 DNA: TGTGCCAGCAGCACCAACAAGGAACCCGGAGACATTCAGTACTTC.

This clonotype was seen ten or more times. J is TRBJ2-7 and V is TRBV13; D is possibly TRBD1 or TRBD2 (5 bases each). Germline CDR1 is PRHDT and CDR2 is FYEKMQ (reference sequence). This CDR3 has 15 residues. With 1 base removed from V and 7 bases from J, the gap between germline ends came to 17 bases. CDR3 region: CASSLVGAGSHEQYF. The DNA of the CDR3 is TGTGCCAGCAGCTTAGTCGGGGCTGGTTCGCATGAGCAGTACTTC.

The chain employs TRBV5-1 and TRBJ2-2; unclear D gene. Germline CDR1 reads SGHRS; CDR2 reads YFSETQ. The CDR3 is made up of 16 amino acids. The ends were cut back, 1 base at V and 4 bases at J, with 14 bases in the middle. This CDR3 reads CASSLSTQSSTGELFF. The CDR3 DNA reads TGCGCCAGCAGCTTGTCTACCCAGAGTTCCACCGGGGAGCTGTTTTTT.

This clonotype was counted a few times. An end of the junction does not agree with germline; a read error may underlie this. This sequence joins TRBV20-1 and TRBJ1-5; the match to TRBD1 covers 7 bases. CDR1 DFQATT and CDR2 SNEGSKA come from the germline V gene (reference sequence). This CDR3 region has 15 residues. CDR3 residues: CSARTGVGSNQPQQF. In DNA, the CDR3 is TGCAGTGCCAGGACAGGAGTTGGTAGCAATCAGCCCCAGCAATTT.

This clonotype occurred a few times. The chain has TRBV20-1 and TRBJ2-3; D may be TRBD2 (5 bases). The CDR3 is 13 residues long. Germline V gives CDR1 DFQATT, CDR2 SNEGSKA (reference sequence). V lost 6 bases to trimming and J lost 3 bases, with 13 bases between them. For the CDR3, the DNA is TGCAGTGCCTCGGGAATAGCTACAGATACGCAGTATTTT. Protein product: CSASGIATDTQYF.

The CDR3 sequence is CASQGLTDTQYF. CDR3 nucleotide sequence: TGTGCCTCTCAAGGGCTCACAGATACGCAGTATTTT. This chain links TRBV28 with TRBJ2-3; the D is unclear. The V gene's germline CDR1 is MDHEN and CDR2 SYDVKM. Trimming stripped 11 bases from V and 2 bases from J, with 11 bases between. The CDR3 contains 12 residues.

On this clonotype: A clone one base away is much larger, so this may be a read error. The genes are TRBV5-1 and TRBJ1-2, with TRBD1 identical over 7 bases. J was trimmed by 6 bases and V by 5 bases; bases with no gene match: 10. CDR3 length equals 14 residues. CDR1 and CDR2 (germline): SGHRS, YFSETQ. The CDR3 is CASRSLTGNHGYTF. As DNA, the CDR3 is TGCGCCAGCAGATCTTTGACAGGGAACCATGGCTACACCTTC.

This clonotype appeared a few times. This chain joins TRBV24-1 and TRBJ2-3, with a tentative D call TRBD2 (6 bases). Trimming pared 6 bases from V and 6 bases from J, leaving 12 bases between. This CDR3 has 13 residues. Germline V gene sequence: CDR1 KGHDR, CDR2 SFDVKD. The CDR3 bases are TGTGCCACCAGTTGGGGGGTCGGGGATACGCAGTATTTT. It codes for CATSWGVGDTQYF.

This rearrangement joins TRBV27 to TRBJ2-7; D might be TRBD1 (5 bases). Trimming stripped 0 bases from V and 2 bases from J, with 14 bases between. Per the germline V gene, CDR1 is MNHEY and CDR2 is SMNVEV (reference sequence). The CDR3 contains 16 residues. The CDR3 spells CASSLSISDTTYEQYF. DNA of the CDR3: TGTGCCAGCAGTTTATCTATTTCGGACACCACCTACGAGCAGTACTTC.

This clonotype was seen ten or more times. This chain links TRBV6-2 or TRBV6-3 with TRBJ2-2; 7 bases fit TRBD1. This CDR3 spans 14 amino acids. Germline CDR1 MNHEY, CDR2 SVGEGT. Trimming at V came to 7 bases and at J to 8 bases, leaving 10 bases not matched to a gene. The CDR3 loop is CASTMTGRGGELFF. CDR3 nucleotide sequence: TGTGCCAGCACCATGACAGGGAGAGGAGGGGAGCTGTTTTTT.

Of note for this clonotype: At one of its ends the junction is not consistent with the germline gene, which may arise from a read error. The V gene is TRBV7-7, the J gene TRBJ2-3; 14 bases match TRBD2. The length of the CDR3 is 19 residues. In germline, CDR1 is SSHAT, CDR2 FNYEAQ (reference sequence). CDR3 in DNA: TGTGCTAGCAGCCCACTTAGGACTAGCGGGGGGCAATCGGCAGATACGCAGTATTTT. Translated, it gives CASSPLRTSGGQSADTQYF. The full variable domain, in which reference TRBV7-7 and TRBJ2-3 provide the parts outside the CDR3, is GAGVSQSPRYKVTKRGQDVTLRCDPISSHATLYWYQQALGQGPEFLTYFNYEAQPDKSGLPSDRFSAERPEGSISTLTIQRTEQRDSAMYRCASSPLRTSGGQSADTQYFGPGTRLTVL.